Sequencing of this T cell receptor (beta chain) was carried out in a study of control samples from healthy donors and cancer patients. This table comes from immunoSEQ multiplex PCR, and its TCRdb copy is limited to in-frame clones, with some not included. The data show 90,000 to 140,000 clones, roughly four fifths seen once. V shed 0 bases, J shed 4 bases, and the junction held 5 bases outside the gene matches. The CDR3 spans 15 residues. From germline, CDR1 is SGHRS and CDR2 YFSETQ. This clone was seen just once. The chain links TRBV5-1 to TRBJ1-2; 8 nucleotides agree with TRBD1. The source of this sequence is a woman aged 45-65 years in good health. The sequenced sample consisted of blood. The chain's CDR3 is CASSLGGQVAYGYTF. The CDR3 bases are TGCGCCAGCAGCTTGGGGGGACAGGTAGCCTATGGCTACACCTTC.